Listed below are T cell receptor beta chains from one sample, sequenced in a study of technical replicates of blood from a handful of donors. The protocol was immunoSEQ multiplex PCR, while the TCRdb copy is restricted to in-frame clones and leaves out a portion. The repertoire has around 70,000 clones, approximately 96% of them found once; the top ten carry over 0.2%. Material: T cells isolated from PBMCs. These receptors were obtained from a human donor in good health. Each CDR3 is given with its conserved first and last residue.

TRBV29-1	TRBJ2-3	CSHPGWVTDTQYF
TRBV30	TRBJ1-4	CAWMGTDATNEKLFF
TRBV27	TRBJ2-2	CASSFMAAGELFF
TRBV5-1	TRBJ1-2	CASSLGQDGYTF
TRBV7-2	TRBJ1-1	CASSLRGTEAFF
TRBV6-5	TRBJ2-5	CASSFTGLQETQYF
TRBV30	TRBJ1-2	CAWSLSGYTF
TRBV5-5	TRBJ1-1	CASSRGQANTEAFF
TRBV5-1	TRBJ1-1	CASSSIGQAPEAFF
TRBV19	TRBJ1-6	CANLRGAYNSPLHF
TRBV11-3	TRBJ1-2	CASSLLPGGRDYGYTF
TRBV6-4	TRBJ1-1	CASSDSTGREGTEAFF
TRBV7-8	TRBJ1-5	CASSLAQKWTGVNSNQPQHF
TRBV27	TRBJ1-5	CASSLWADSNQPQHF
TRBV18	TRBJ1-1	CASSPGRHSSEAFF
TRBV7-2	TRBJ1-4	CASSSYRDRVELFF
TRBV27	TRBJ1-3	CASRPMDWGAGNTIYF
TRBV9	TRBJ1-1	CASSPPTGLSTEAFF
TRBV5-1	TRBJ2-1	CASSLRQGEMLFF
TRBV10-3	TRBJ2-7	CAIRDRAFSYEQYF
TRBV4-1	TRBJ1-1	CASSSGTALMNTEAFF
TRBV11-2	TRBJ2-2	CASSLDTGLAGRAASGELFF
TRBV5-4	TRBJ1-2	CASSLVDSPLYGYTF
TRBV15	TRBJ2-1	CATSRRGGGSHYNEQFF
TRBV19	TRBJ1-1	CASRTAPTGGTEAFF
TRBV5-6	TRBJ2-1	CASSLQAGFYNEQFF
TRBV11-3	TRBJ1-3	CASSLAGRMTSSGNTIYF
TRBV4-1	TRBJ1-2	CASSPLLDTLYGYTF
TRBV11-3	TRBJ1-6	CASSPNQLTGYRDNSPLHF
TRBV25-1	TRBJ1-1	CASSELIRTRAFF
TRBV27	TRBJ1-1	CASSETGFANTEAFF
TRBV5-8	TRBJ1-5	CASSFLTTGYSNQPQHF
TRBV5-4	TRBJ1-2	CASRPGQGSLNANGYTF